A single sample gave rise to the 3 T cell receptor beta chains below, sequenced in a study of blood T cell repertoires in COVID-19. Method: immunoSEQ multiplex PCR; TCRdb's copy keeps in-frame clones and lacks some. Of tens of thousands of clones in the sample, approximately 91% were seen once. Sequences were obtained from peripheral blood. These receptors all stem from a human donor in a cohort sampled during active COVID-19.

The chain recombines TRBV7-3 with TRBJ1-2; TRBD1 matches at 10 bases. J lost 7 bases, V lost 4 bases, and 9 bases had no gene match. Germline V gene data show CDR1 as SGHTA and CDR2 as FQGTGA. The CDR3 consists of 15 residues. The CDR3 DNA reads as TGTGCCAGCAGCTCAGGACAGGGGGGGACCATTGGCTACACCTTC. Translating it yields CASSSGQGGTIGYTF.

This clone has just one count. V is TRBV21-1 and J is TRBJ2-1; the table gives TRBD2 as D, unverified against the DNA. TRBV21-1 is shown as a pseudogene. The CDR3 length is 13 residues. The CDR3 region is CASSKALVRRQFF. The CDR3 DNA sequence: TGTGCCAGCAGCAAAGCTCTGGTGAGGAGACAGTTCTTC.

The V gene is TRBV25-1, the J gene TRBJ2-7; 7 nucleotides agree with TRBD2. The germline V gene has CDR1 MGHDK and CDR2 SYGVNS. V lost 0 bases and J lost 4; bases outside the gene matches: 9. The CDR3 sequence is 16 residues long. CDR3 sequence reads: CASSEYRGGSIYEQYF. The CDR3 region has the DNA TGTGCCAGCAGTGAATATCGCGGCGGGAGCATTTACGAGCAGTACTTC.